The 22 T cell receptor beta chains given below trace back to one sample, sequenced in a study of cytomegalovirus exposure and HLA in healthy donors. This PCR relied on a set of 60 Vbeta primers and 13 Jbeta primers. The protocol was immunoSEQ multiplex PCR, while the TCRdb copy is restricted to in-frame clones and leaves out a portion. In the table there are over 100,000 clones, around 78% of which are singletons. Sample: PBMCs. Receptors were obtained from a man aged 40-49 years in good health and CMV-seronegative.

V and J are TRBV5-4 and TRBJ2-5; 7 nucleotides match TRBD1. Trimming took 4 bases from V and 11 from J; bases not matched to a gene: 14. In germline, CDR1 is SGHNT, CDR2 YYREEE (reference sequence). The CDR3 contains 14 residues. The CDR3 nucleotides read TGTGCCAGCAGCCGCGCCGGGACAGTTTTCGGGCAGTACTTC. It translates to CASSRAGTVFGQYF.

This clone was observed a handful of times. The V call is TRBV6-6, the J call TRBJ2-7; the D gene is possibly TRBD1 (6 bases). The CDR3 contains 14 residues. Germline-derived CDR1 and CDR2 are MNHNY and SVGAGI (reference sequence). V lost 7 bases and J lost 4, with 17 bases in between. The CDR3 coding sequence is TGTGCCAGCACCACCGGAGGACAGACATACGAGCAGTACTTC. It encodes CASTTGGQTYEQYF.

This rearrangement joins TRBV5-1 to TRBJ1-1; 8 bases agree with TRBD1. V was pared by 4 bases and J by 4 bases, with 6 bases of the junction left unmatched. Germline V CDR1 and CDR2: SGHRS, YFSETQ. The CDR3 has 14 residues. CDR3 amino acids: CASSLRTGSTEAFF. CDR3 bases: TGCGCCAGCAGCCTGAGGACAGGGAGCACTGAAGCTTTCTTT.

This rearrangement joins TRBV7-6 to TRBJ2-7; TRBD2 matches 12 bases. CDR3 length equals 17 residues. The germline V gene encodes CDR1 SGHVS and CDR2 FNYEAQ. J gave up 3 bases and V 5 bases, and 11 bases lay outside the gene matches. This CDR3 is CASSLTRLAGEVYEQYF. The CDR3 DNA is TGTGCCAGCAGCCTAACTAGACTAGCGGGGGAAGTCTACGAGCAGTACTTC. Using reference TRBV7-6 and TRBJ2-7 for the parts outside the CDR3, the full variable domain is GAGVSQSPRYKVTKRGQDVALRCDPISGHVSLYWYRQALGQGPEFLTYFNYEAQQDKSGLPNDRFSAERPEGSISTLTIQRTEQRDSAMYRCASSLTRLAGEVYEQYFGPGTRLTVT.

This clone appeared a few times. The chain has TRBV4-2 and TRBJ2-3; TRBD2 aligns across 7 bases. Trimming cost V 0 bases and J 1 base; bases outside gene matches: 7. From germline, CDR1 is LGHNA and CDR2 YNFKEQ. The CDR3 is 17 amino acids. The DNA of the CDR3 is TGTGCCAGCAGCCAAGATCAAGGGACTACACGCACAGATACGCAGTATTTT. As protein: CASSQDQGTTRTDTQYF.

This clone was counted a single time. The chain recombines TRBV5-1 with TRBJ1-2, with a possible D match to TRBD1 (6 bases). Germline CDR1 is SGHRS and CDR2 is YFSETQ. The length of the CDR3 is 17 residues. V lost 4 bases to trimming and J lost 2 bases, with 21 bases between them. This CDR3 reads CASSAFGGATPNYGYTF. The CDR3 DNA sequence: TGCGCCAGCAGCGCCTTCGGGGGGGCCACCCCAAACTATGGCTACACCTTC.

The chain joins TRBV21-1 to TRBJ2-7; the table's TRBD2 call for D was not verified on the DNA. TRBV21-1 is recorded as a pseudogene. The CDR3 loop spans 21 amino acids. The CDR3 spells CASSSFTCKLAGGLISYEQYF. The CDR3 DNA follows: TGTGCCAGCAGCAGTTTCACCTGTAAACTAGCGGGGGGCCTAATCTCCTACGAGCAGTACTTC.

The CDR3 region has the DNA TGTGCCAGCAGCTTAGGGGACATTCAGTACTTC. This encodes CASSLGDIQYF. V gene TRBV11-2 combines with J gene TRBJ2-5; no firm D call. The J call may be incorrect, as the DNA end agrees better with TRBJ2-4. The CDR3 contains 11 residues. CDR1 SGHAT and CDR2 FQNNGV come from the germline V gene.

In this sample, this clone turned up a few times. V usage is TRBV5-1 and J usage is TRBJ1-6, with D uncertain. V was trimmed by 4 bases and J by 10 bases, leaving 15 bases between them. Germline assignment: CDR1 SGHRS and CDR2 YFSETQ. This CDR3 spans 14 amino acids. This CDR3 reads CASSPPGAGSPLHF. The DNA for the CDR3 is TGCGCCAGCAGCCCGCCGGGTGCTGGCTCACCCCTCCACTTT.

There are a few counts of this clone. This chain connects TRBV6-6 to TRBJ1-2; 9 bases agree with TRBD1. CDR1 and CDR2 (germline): MNHNY, SVGAGI (reference sequence). This CDR3 spans 15 amino acids. The V and J ends lost 2 bases and 3 bases, in that order; junction bases with no gene match: 4. The CDR3 spells CASSYRGQGHYGYTF. The CDR3 bases are TGTGCCAGCAGTTACCGGGGACAGGGACACTATGGCTACACCTTC.

The V call is TRBV7-2, the J call TRBJ2-7; 7 bases match TRBD1. The germline V gene has CDR1 SGHTA and CDR2 FQGNSA. V shed 5 bases, J shed 6 bases, and the junction held 4 bases outside the gene matches. The CDR3 totals 12 residues. CDR3 sequence (DNA): TGTGCCAGCAGCAGACAGGGCTCCGAGCAGTACTTC. Protein sequence: CASSRQGSEQYF. The variable domain in full, with the rest retrieved from reference TRBV7-2 and TRBJ2-7, is GAGVSQSPSNKVTEKGKDVELRCDPISGHTALYWYRQSLGQGLEFLIYFQGNSAPDKSGLPSDRFSAERTGGSVSTLTIQRTQQEDSAVYLCASSRQGSEQYFGPGTRLTVT.

The gene calls are TRBV5-4 and TRBJ2-2, with 12 bases lining up with TRBD1. V gave up 6 bases and J gave up 8 bases; unmatched junction bases: 5. Looked up from germline, CDR1 is SGHNT and CDR2 is YYREEE (reference sequence). CDR3 length: 14 residues. CDR3 sequence: CASTGTGGGGELFF. DNA for the CDR3: TGTGCCAGCACAGGGACAGGGGGCGGGGGGGAGCTGTTTTTT.

The CDR3 nucleotides read TGTGCCAGCAGCCAAGTTCATCAGCAAGAGACCCAGTACTTC. It is translated as CASSQVHQQETQYF. J is TRBJ2-5 and V is TRBV14, with D unclear. The V gene's germline CDR1 is SGHDN and CDR2 FVKESK. This CDR3 is built from 14 residues. With 1 base removed from V and 2 bases from J, the gap between germline ends came to 8 bases.

The chain carries TRBV5-4 and TRBJ2-5; 11 nucleotides align to TRBD2. The CDR3 spans 17 residues. V was pared by 4 bases and J by 2 bases, with 10 bases of the junction left unmatched. From germline, CDR1 is SGHNT and CDR2 YYREEE (reference sequence). CDR3 region: CASSTMGLAGGQETQYF. CDR3 bases: TGTGCCAGCAGCACCATGGGGCTAGCGGGAGGACAAGAGACCCAGTACTTC. The full variable domain, with the rest looked up from reference TRBV5-4 and TRBJ2-5, is ETGVTQSPTHLIKTRGQQVTLRCSSQSGHNTVSWYQQALGQGPQFIFQYYREEENGRGNFPPRFSGLQFPNYSSELNVNALELDDSALYLCASSTMGLAGGQETQYFGPGTRLLVL.

The sample holds one count of this clone. This rearrangement joins TRBV5-1 to TRBJ2-5, with 13 bases aligning to TRBD2. The CDR3 loop spans 17 amino acids. V shed 0 bases, J shed 5 bases, and the junction held 7 bases outside the gene matches. CDR1 is SGHRS, CDR2 YFSETQ, per germline. The CDR3 DNA follows: TGCGCCAGCAGCTTGGGACTAGCGGGGGGCTATCGGGAGACCCAGTACTTC. This codes for CASSLGLAGGYRETQYF.

The chain joins TRBV19 to TRBJ2-1; TRBD2 is a possible D gene (6 bases). Germline assignment: CDR1 LNHDA and CDR2 SQIVND (reference sequence). This CDR3 comprises 17 residues. V lost 3 bases and J lost 1, with 16 bases in between. The CDR3 DNA reads TGTGCCAGTAGTATCCCGGCCGGAGGGAGTTCCTACAATGAGCAGTTCTTC. This translates into CASSIPAGGSSYNEQFF.

This chain connects TRBV15 to TRBJ2-6; D is undetermined. CDR3 size: 17 residues. The V and J ends lost 3 bases and 0 bases respectively, with 12 bases between them. Germline values: CDR1 LNHNV, CDR2 YYDKDF (reference sequence). The CDR3 is CATSSEFPFSGANVLTF. CDR3 coding DNA: TGTGCCACCAGCAGCGAGTTCCCATTCTCTGGGGCCAACGTCCTGACTTTC.

The genes are TRBV30 and TRBJ2-2; TRBD1 aligns across 10 bases. This CDR3 has 18 amino acids. Trimming removed 0 bases from V and 9 bases from J; junction bases left unmatched: 16. Germline CDR1 reads GTSNPN; CDR2 reads SVGIG (reference sequence). CDR3 loop: CAWSVPVSRTGGLRELFF. The DNA of the CDR3 is TGTGCCTGGAGTGTACCCGTAAGCCGGACAGGGGGGTTAAGGGAGCTGTTTTTT.

In DNA, the CDR3 is TGTGCCAGTAGTATAGGTTCGGTGGGAGGTGAAAAACTGTTTTTT. This encodes CASSIGSVGGEKLFF. This chain joins TRBV19 and TRBJ1-4; D is unresolved. Germline values: CDR1 LNHDA, CDR2 SQIVND (reference sequence). The germline V and J ends were trimmed by 1 base and 7 bases, with 13 bases remaining between them. The CDR3 is made up of 15 amino acids.

J is TRBJ1-1 and V is TRBV18, with 7 positions matching TRBD1. The CDR3 spans 13 residues. V shed 5 bases, J shed 3 bases, and the junction held 3 bases outside the gene matches. In germline, CDR1 is KGHSH, CDR2 LQKENI. The DNA of the CDR3 is TGTGCCAGCTCAAAGGGGGCCGACACTGAAGCTTTCTTT. Encoded protein: CASSKGADTEAFF.

In DNA, the CDR3 is TGTGCCAGCAGTATTATAGCGGGGGGGCAGGGCGAGCAGTACTTC. Encoded protein: CASSIIAGGQGEQYF. The chain links TRBV2 to TRBJ2-7, with 11 positions matching TRBD2. CDR1 is SNHLY, CDR2 FYNNEI, per germline. The CDR3 is 15 amino acids. With V trimmed by 5 bases and J by 6 bases, 9 bases remained unmatched.

V usage is TRBV7-3 and J usage is TRBJ2-2, with 10 bases that match TRBD1. Unmatched junction bases numbered 9, after V lost 4 bases and J lost 7 bases. CDR1 and CDR2 from the germline V gene are SGHTA and FQGTGA. The CDR3 is made up of 16 amino acids. The CDR3 sequence is CASSSRDRGWGGELFF. The CDR3, as DNA: TGTGCCAGCAGCTCCCGGGACAGGGGATGGGGCGGGGAGCTGTTTTTT.